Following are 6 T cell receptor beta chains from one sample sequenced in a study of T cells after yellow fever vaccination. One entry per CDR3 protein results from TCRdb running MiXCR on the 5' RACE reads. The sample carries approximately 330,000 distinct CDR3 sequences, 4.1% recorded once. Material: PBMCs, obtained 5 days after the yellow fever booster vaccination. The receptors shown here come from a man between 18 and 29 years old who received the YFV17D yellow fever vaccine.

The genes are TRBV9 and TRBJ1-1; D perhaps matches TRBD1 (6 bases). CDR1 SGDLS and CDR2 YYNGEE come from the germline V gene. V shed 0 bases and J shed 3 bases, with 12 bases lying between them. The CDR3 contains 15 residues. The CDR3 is CASSVGTVLDTEAFF. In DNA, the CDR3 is TGTGCCAGCAGCGTAGGGACAGTCTTGGACACTGAAGCTTTCTTT. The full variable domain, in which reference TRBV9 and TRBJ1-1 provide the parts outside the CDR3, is DSGVTQTPKHLITATGQRVTLRCSPRSGDLSVYWYQQSLDQGLQFLIQYYNGEERAKGNILERFSAQQFPDLHSELNLSSLELGDSALYFCASSVGTVLDTEAFFGQGTRLTVV.

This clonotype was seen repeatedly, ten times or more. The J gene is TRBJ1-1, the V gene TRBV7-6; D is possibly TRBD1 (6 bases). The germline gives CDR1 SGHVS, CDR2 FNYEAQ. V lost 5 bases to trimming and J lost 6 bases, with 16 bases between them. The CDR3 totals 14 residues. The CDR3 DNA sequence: TGTGCCAGCAGCGTCTCCCCAGGGGTTCCTGAAGCTTTCTTT. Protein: CASSVSPGVPEAFF.

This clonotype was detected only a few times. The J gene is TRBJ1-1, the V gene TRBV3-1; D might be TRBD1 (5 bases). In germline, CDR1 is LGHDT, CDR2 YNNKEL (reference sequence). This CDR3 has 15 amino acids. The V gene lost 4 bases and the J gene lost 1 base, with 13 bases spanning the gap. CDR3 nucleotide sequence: TGTGCCAGCAGCCTCCCGGGACGCCGGAACACTGAAGCTTTCTTT. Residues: CASSLPGRRNTEAFF.

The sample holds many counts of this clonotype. The CDR3 bases are TGTGCCAGCAGCTTTACAGGGAGTGAAAGCAAAAACATTCAGTACTTC. Protein: CASSFTGSESKNIQYF. The V gene is TRBV7-2, the J gene TRBJ2-4, with D possibly TRBD1 on 6 matching bases. Trimming took 3 bases from V and 3 from J, leaving 15 bases between them. This CDR3 region has 16 residues. Germline values: CDR1 SGHTA, CDR2 FQGNSA.

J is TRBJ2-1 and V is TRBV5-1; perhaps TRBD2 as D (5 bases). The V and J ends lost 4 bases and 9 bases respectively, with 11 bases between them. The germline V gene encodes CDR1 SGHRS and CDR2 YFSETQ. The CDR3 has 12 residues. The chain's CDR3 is CASSPHEGEQFF. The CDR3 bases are TGCGCCAGCAGCCCCCATGAGGGTGAGCAGTTCTTC. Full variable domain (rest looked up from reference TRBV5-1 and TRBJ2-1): KAGVTQTPRYLIKTRGQQVTLSCSPISGHRSVSWYQQTPGQGLQFLFEYFSETQRNKGNFPGRFSGRQFSNSRSEMNVSTLELGDSALYLCASSPHEGEQFFGPGTRLTVL.

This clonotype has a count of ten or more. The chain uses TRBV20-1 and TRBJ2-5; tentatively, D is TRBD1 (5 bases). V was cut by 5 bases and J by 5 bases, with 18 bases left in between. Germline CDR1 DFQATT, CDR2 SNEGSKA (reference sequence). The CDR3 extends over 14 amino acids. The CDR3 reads CSASVLGGAETQYF. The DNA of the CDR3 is TGCAGTGCTTCCGTACTCGGTGGGGCCGAGACCCAGTACTTC.